This TCR gamma chain was retrieved from a study of gamma delta lymphoproliferative disorders and STAT genes. Study details: For the delta chain, EuroClonality-NGS standard procedure was applied.

Per germline, CDR1 EGSTGY and CDR2 YDSYTSSV. The CDR3 totals 12 residues. V was pared by 0 bases and J by 7 bases, with 3 bases of the junction left unmatched. Sequencing used genomic DNA taken from PBMCs of patients and controls. Patients were reclassified by 2017 WHO criteria for T-LGLL or HSTCL. Concerning this clone itself: Other DNA sequences in the same sample also yield this CDR3.

TCRdb reprocessed the multiplex PCR reads through CATT. The repertoire holds about 2,000 gamma-chain clones, with roughly 10% as singletons. Material for sequencing was blood. The V call is TRGV4, the J call TRGJ1 or TRGJ2. TCRdb offers no J gene call, so here the DNA was matched to germline to obtain one. This clonotype was sampled from a human donor with gamma-delta T-cell large granular lymphocyte leukemia. The CDR3 sequence is CATWDGLYKKLF. The CDR3 DNA reads TGTGCCACCTGGGATGGGCTGTATAAGAAACTCTTT.